Detailed here is one T cell receptor beta chain. Its antigen is unknown. This entry belongs to a study of OX40 agonist ivuxolimab in advanced cancers. Study as a whole: Partial responses occurred in Three dose-escalation patients, one with hepatocellular carcinoma and two with cutaneous melanoma.

Broader study findings: Researchers did not establish what antigens the expanded peripheral T cells target. Among patients with partial responses at 0.1-3.0 mg/kg, clonal expansion was among the lowest.

Trimming took 5 bases from V and 4 from J, leaving 4 bases between them. The CDR3 has 11 residues. Libraries were prepared by immunoSEQ multiplex PCR; TCRdb keeps only in-frame clonotypes and omits some of them. The sample has tens of thousands of clones; roughly 88% are singletons. The source material was CD4+ or CD8+ T cells sorted from blood, sampled in a trial of the OX40 agonist ivuxolimab. This clonotype was sampled from an adult with an advanced solid tumor such as melanoma, head and neck, liver or kidney cancer. The chain uses TRBV5-3 and TRBJ2-1; D is unclear. TRBV5-3 is given ORF status, its function remaining uncertain. The CDR3 loop reads CARSKYNEQFF. The CDR3 DNA is TGTGCCAGAAGTAAGTACAATGAGCAGTTCTTC.